The clone carrying this T cell receptor (beta chain) was counted a few times. Antigen: not known. Generated by immunoSEQ multiplex PCR, the TCRdb table keeps only in-frame clones and is missing some. Of 35,000 to 40,000 clones listed, roughly 32% are singletons. The record originates from a study of sequential checkpoint blockade in melanoma. The CDR3 is made up of 13 amino acids. The germline V gene encodes CDR1 MDHEN and CDR2 SYDVKM. The V end lost 8 bases, the J end lost 1 base, and 11 bases lay between the germline ends. The treatment denotes: randomized to nivolumab then ipilimumab (arm A) or the reverse (arm B). Study-wide findings and caveats: Mutational load did not correlate with tumor T-cell fraction or clonality. Response in arm A was associated with pretreatment TIL clonality. About 30 times likelier clinical benefit followed increased tumor T-cell fraction and clonality.

The receptor comes from a human donor with melanoma. This sample comprised tumor tissue (inferred from file names), obtained from a patient given nivolumab and ipilimumab in sequence. V and J are TRBV28 and TRBJ1-1; D perhaps matches TRBD1 (5 bases). CDR3 DNA sequence: TGTGCCAGCGCCTCGGGGGGGAACACTGAAGCTTTCTTT. As protein: CASASGGNTEAFF.